A selection of T cell receptor beta chains follows, all from one sample in a study of immune characterization of retroperitoneal liposarcoma. MiXCR was run by TCRdb on the PCR reads, yielding one entry per CDR3 protein. Here the sample spans 10,000 or so distinct CDR3 sequences, roughly a quarter being singletons. Sequencing was performed on tumor tissue. These receptor sequences come from a male donor with retroperitoneal liposarcoma. Each CDR3 is given with its conserved first and last residue. The D gene is left open where the match is weak. The listing skips clone size in some rows; elsewhere it reads once, few, many or a size class.

d_call,j_call,clone_size,v_call,cdr3_aa,cdr3_nt
NA,TRBJ2-1,NA,TRBV5-3,CASSLGLRGGEQFF,TGTGCCAGCAGCTTGGGCTTGAGGGGCGGAGAGCAGTTCTTC
TRBD2,TRBJ2-3,NA,TRBV27,CASSLSASGLNEQFF,TGTGCCAGCAGTTTATCGGCTAGCGGCCTCAATGAGCAGTTCTTT
NA,TRBJ1-6,many,TRBV6-1,CASSEAKGHNSPLHF,TGTGCCAGCAGTGAAGCCAAGGGACATAATTCACCCCTCCACTTT
NA,TRBJ2-5,NA,TRBV6-6,CASSYSGWGETQYF,TGTGCCAGCAGTTACTCGGGGTGGGGGGAGACCCAGTACTTC
NA,TRBJ2-3,few,TRBV6-1,CASSEALDTQYF,TGTGCCAGCAGTGAGGCTCTTGATACGCAGTATTTT
NA,TRBJ2-1,NA,TRBV6-7,CASTRDISNNEQFF,TGTGCCAGCACCAGGGACATTAGTAACAATGAGCAGTTCTTC
TRBD2,TRBJ2-1,many,TRBV11-1,CASSLSGLAEYNEQFF,TGTGCCAGCAGCCTATCGGGACTAGCGGAGTACAATGAGCAGTTCTTC
TRBD2,TRBJ2-1,NA,TRBV11-2,CASSFAVRGGRETQFF,TGTGCCAGCAGCTTTGCAGTGCGGGGGGGCCGGGAGACCCAGTTCTTC
NA,TRBJ2-4,NA,TRBV6-6,CASNQDLAKKIQYF,TGTGCCAGCAATCAAGACCTAGCCAAAAAAATTCAGTACTTC
TRBD2,TRBJ2-1,few,TRBV6-1,CASRPSGGPPHNEQFF,TGTGCCAGCAGGCCATCGGGGGGACCTCCGCACAATGAGCAGTTCTTC
TRBD2,TRBJ2-1,NA,TRBV6-2/TRBV6-3,CASSEVPGDYSYNEQFF,TGTGCCAGCAGTGAGGTCCCCGGGGACTACTCCTACAATGAGCAGTTCTTC
TRBD2,TRBJ2-5,NA,TRBV7-2,CASSYLASGAETQYF,TGTGCCAGCAGTTATTTAGCTAGCGGGGCGGAGACCCAGTACTTC
NA,TRBJ1-1,NA,TRBV12-3/TRBV12-4,CASSWGYTEAFF,TGTGCCAGCAGTTGGGGGTACACTGAAGCTTTCTTT
TRBD1,TRBJ1-2,NA,TRBV4-1,CASSPQGATTNYGYTF,TGCGCCAGCAGCCCGCAGGGGGCCACAACTAACTATGGCTACACCTTC
TRBD2,TRBJ2-7,medium-sized,TRBV6-1,CASTLRTSGSGEQYF,TGTGCCAGCACCCTAAGGACTAGCGGGAGTGGGGAGCAGTACTTC
NA,TRBJ2-1,few,TRBV11-1,CASSSVSPGEQFF,TGTGCCAGCAGCTCGGTATCACCGGGTGAGCAGTTCTTC
NA,TRBJ2-3,once,TRBV6-1,CASSEARCLGTDTQYF,TGTGCCAGCAGTGAAGCGCGGTGCCTGGGCACAGATACGCAGTATTTT
TRBD2,TRBJ2-5,NA,TRBV6-6,CASSYGTSGRMGTQYF,TGTGCCAGCAGTTACGGGACTAGCGGGAGAATGGGGACCCAGTACTTC
NA,TRBJ2-1,NA,TRBV10-3,CAISPGQNYNEQFF,TGTGCCATCAGCCCCGGGCAAAACTACAATGAGCAGTTCTTC
NA,TRBJ2-1,many,TRBV12-5,CASGQMMYQFF,TGTGCTAGTGGTCAGATGATGTACCAGTTCTTC
TRBD2,TRBJ2-5,few,TRBV7-6,CATGGGTSGRSLERQYF,TGTGCCACCGGCGGGGGGACTAGCGGGAGGTCCCTTGAGCGGCAGTACTTC
NA,TRBJ2-1,NA,TRBV28,CASSLGGWNEQFF,TGTGCCAGCAGTTTAGGGGGGTGGAATGAGCAGTTCTTC
TRBD2,TRBJ2-5,NA,TRBV6-8,CASSREGETQYF,TGTGCCAGCAGCAGGGAGGGGGAGACCCAGTACTTC
TRBD2,TRBJ2-1,NA,TRBV25-1,CASSELAGLIDEQFF,TGTGCCAGCAGTGAACTAGCGGGTCTTATTGACGAGCAGTTCTTC
TRBD1,TRBJ1-1,few,TRBV4-1,CASSRRGTGRDTEAFF,TGCGCCAGCAGCCGAAGGGGGACAGGGAGGGACACTGAAGCTTTCTTT
TRBD2,TRBJ2-7,many,TRBV6-1,CASRKKAGGPNEQYF,TGTGCCAGCAGAAAAAAAGCGGGGGGGCCCAATGAGCAGTACTTC
NA,TRBJ1-3,NA,TRBV5-6,CASSLGGNTIYF,TGTGCCAGCAGCTTAGGAGGAAACACCATATATTTT
NA,TRBJ2-1,many,TRBV12-3/TRBV12-4,CASRLELAPIGEQFF,TGTGCCAGCAGACTTGAACTAGCACCGATTGGTGAGCAGTTCTTC
NA,TRBJ1-5,NA,TRBV6-1,CASSSGQPQHF,TGTGCCAGCAGTTCGGGCCAGCCCCAGCATTTT
NA,TRBJ1-4,many,TRBV6-1,CASSRAPVGGGGEKLFF,TGTGCCAGCAGTAGAGCCCCCGTTGGCGGGGGTGGTGAAAAACTGTTTTTT
NA,TRBJ2-7,NA,TRBV6-5,CASSYRRDSVAEQYF,TGTGCCAGCAGTTACCGGCGGGACAGCGTGGCCGAGCAGTACTTC
NA,TRBJ2-1,NA,TRBV12-3/TRBV12-4,CASSLSGIAYNEQFF,TGTGCCAGCAGTTTATCGGGGATCGCCTACAATGAGCAGTTCTTC
NA,TRBJ2-1,many,TRBV6-6,CASSYSITEETQFF,TGTGCCAGCAGTTACTCGATTACGGAAGAGACCCAGTTCTTC
NA,TRBJ2-1,many,TRBV6-1,CASSETISYNEQFF,TGTGCCAGCAGTGAGACTATAAGTTACAATGAGCAGTTCTTC
NA,TRBJ1-1,NA,TRBV12-3/TRBV12-4,CASRVMNTEAFF,TGTGCCAGCAGAGTTATGAACACTGAAGCTTTCTTT
NA,TRBJ1-4,few,TRBV12-3/TRBV12-4,CASSFNREKLFF,TGTGCCAGCAGTTTTAACAGGGAAAAACTGTTTTTT
TRBD2,TRBJ2-5,few,TRBV6-1,CASSEVISGGQETQYF,TGTGCCAGCAGTGAAGTGATCAGCGGGGGACAAGAGACCCAGTACTTC
NA,TRBJ2-1,few,TRBV6-1,CASSYFGVREGRLSSYNEQFF,TGTGCCAGCAGTTATTTCGGCGTCAGAGAAGGACGTCTCAGCTCCTACAATGAGCAGTTCTTC
NA,TRBJ2-3,few,TRBV11-2,CASSLLSGADADTQYF,TGTGCCAGCAGCTTATTATCGGGAGCCGACGCAGATACGCAGTATTTT
NA,TRBJ1-2,NA,TRBV6-1,CASSWGGGYTF,TGTGCCAGCAGTTGGGGGGGTGGCTACACCTTC
TRBD2,TRBJ2-3,NA,TRBV27,CASSLTSGSLTDTQYF,TGTGCCAGCAGTTTGACTAGCGGGAGCTTAACAGATACGCAGTATTTT
TRBD2,TRBJ2-1,NA,TRBV11-3,CASSVTSGGQGEQFF,TGTGCCAGCAGCGTGACTAGCGGGGGCCAAGGGGAGCAGTTCTTC
NA,TRBJ1-2,NA,TRBV6-1,CASSRTTAGYGYTF,TGTGCCAGCAGTAGAACGACCGCCGGCTATGGCTACACCTTC
TRBD2,TRBJ2-5,NA,TRBV25-1,CASSAGTSGRTQETQYF,TGTGCCAGCAGTGCTGGGACTAGCGGGAGGACCCAAGAGACCCAGTACTTC
TRBD1,TRBJ1-6,once,TRBV6-1,CASRDLPGQRKSPLHF,TGTGCCAGCAGGGACCTCCCGGGACAGAGGAAATCACCCCTCCACTTT
TRBD1,TRBJ1-6,NA,TRBV12-3/TRBV12-4,CASSAAGGNSPLHF,TGTGCCAGCAGTGCGGCAGGGGGTAATTCACCCCTCCACTTT
NA,TRBJ2-1,many,TRBV12-5,CASGEGWGETQFF,TGTGCTAGTGGGGAAGGGTGGGGAGAGACCCAGTTCTTC
TRBD2,TRBJ2-3,NA,TRBV6-1,CASSGRLAGLQETQYF,TGTGCCAGCAGTGGCCGACTAGCGGGGCTCCAAGAGACCCAGTACTTT
NA,TRBJ2-7,NA,TRBV12-3/TRBV12-4,CASSFWGGPYYNEQYF,TGTGCCAGCAGTTTTTGGGGGGGGCCGTACTACAATGAGCAGTACTTC